One T cell receptor (beta chain) is described in this entry. These data come from a study of blood T cell repertoires in COVID-19. CDR1 and CDR2 from the germline V gene are SGDLS and YYNGEE. The length of the CDR3 is 12 residues. With 7 bases removed from V and 3 bases from J, the gap between germline ends came to 10 bases. Per the study methods: Nucleated cell number was recorded as an estimate derived from reference gene primer amplification. The data were produced by immunoSEQ multiplex PCR, yet TCRdb's version contains in-frame clones alone and is incomplete. The V and J calls and clone size come from that table; D and trimming were worked out from the DNA. The sample consists of about 100,000 clones, roughly 88% of them appearing once.

V usage is TRBV9 and J usage is TRBJ1-1; no clear D gene. The source material was peripheral blood. The sequence derives from a man in his late teens or twenties with COVID-19, enrolled during active disease. CDR3 DNA sequence: TGTGCCAGCTCCGACGGAGACACTGAAGCTTTCTTT. Translation gives CASSDGDTEAFF.